This T cell receptor beta chain was retrieved from a study of beta chain features in type 1 diabetes. Findings and caveats of the study: All four CD4+ subsets of Type 1 diabetes patients contained TCRB CDR3s that were moderately but significantly shorter. The naive, central memory and Treg TCRB repertoires showed an apparent similarity that was greater among patients than among healthy donors.

Remarks on this clone: The antigen is undetermined.

The investigators reverse transcribed all of the isolated RNA, so they sequenced expressed TCRB transcripts. Sequencing was performed with immunoSEQ multiplex PCR; in TCRdb, only in-frame clones are kept and a portion is missing. This table holds 600,000 or so clones, 9.5% to 15% found once. The ends were cut back, 1 base at V and 7 bases at J, with 6 bases in the middle. The CDR3 has 12 residues. CDR1 is SGHRS and CDR2 is YFSETQ in the germline V gene. The sequence derives from a young man with type 1 diabetes. The chain couples TRBV5-1 to TRBJ2-1, with a weak D call TRBD2 (5 bases). Sequencing was carried out using naive CD4+ T cells from blood. CDR3 in amino acids: CASSLTSNEQFF. In nucleotides, the CDR3 is TGCGCCAGCAGCTTGACTAGTAATGAGCAGTTCTTC.